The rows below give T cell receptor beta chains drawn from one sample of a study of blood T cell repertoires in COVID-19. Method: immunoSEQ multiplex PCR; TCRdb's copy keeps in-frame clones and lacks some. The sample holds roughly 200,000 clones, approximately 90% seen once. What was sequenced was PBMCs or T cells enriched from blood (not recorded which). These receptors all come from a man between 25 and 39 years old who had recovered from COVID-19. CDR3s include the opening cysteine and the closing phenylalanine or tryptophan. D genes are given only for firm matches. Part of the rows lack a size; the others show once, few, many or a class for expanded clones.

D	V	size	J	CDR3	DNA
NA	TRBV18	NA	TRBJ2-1	CASSLGLPYNEQFF	TGTGCCAGCTCACTTGGACTACCATACAATGAGCAGTTCTTC
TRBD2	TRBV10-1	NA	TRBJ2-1	CASSDSASGGDNEQFF	TGCGCCAGCAGTGACTCGGCTAGCGGGGGGGACAATGAGCAGTTCTTC
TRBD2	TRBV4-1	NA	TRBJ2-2	CASSRPSGNTGELFF	TGCGCCAGCAGCCGACCTAGCGGGAACACCGGGGAGCTGTTTTTT
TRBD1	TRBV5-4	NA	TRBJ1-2	CASSRLGVGDRGNGYTF	TGTGCCAGCAGCCGCCTGGGGGTCGGGGACAGGGGTAATGGCTACACCTTC
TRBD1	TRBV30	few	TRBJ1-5	CAWSRPPSGTAGQPQHF	TGTGCCTGGAGTCGCCCTCCCTCAGGGACAGCAGGTCAGCCCCAGCATTTT
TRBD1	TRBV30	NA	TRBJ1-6	CAWRDRTNSPLHF	TGTGCCTGGAGGGACAGGACCAATTCACCCCTCCACTTT
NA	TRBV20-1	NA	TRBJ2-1	CSATTYNEQFF	TGCAGTGCTACCACTTACAATGAGCAGTTCTTC
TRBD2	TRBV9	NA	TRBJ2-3	CASSGLAFTSTDTQYF	TGTGCCAGCAGCGGACTAGCGTTTACTAGCACAGATACGCAGTATTTT
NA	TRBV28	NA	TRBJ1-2	CASRAPDYGYTF	TGTGCCAGCAGGGCCCCCGACTATGGCTACACCTTC
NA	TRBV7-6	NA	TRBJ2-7	CASSSEGVSYEQYF	TGTGCCAGCAGCTCCGAAGGGGTTTCCTACGAGCAGTACTTC
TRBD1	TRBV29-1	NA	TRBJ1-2	CSVDGEARGNYGYTF	TGCAGCGTTGATGGGGAAGCCAGGGGGAACTATGGCTACACCTTC
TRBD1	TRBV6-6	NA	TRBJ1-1	CASSQPGQWNLMNTEAFF	TGTGCCAGCAGTCAACCGGGACAGTGGAACCTAATGAACACTGAAGCTTTCTTT
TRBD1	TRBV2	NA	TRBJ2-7	CASSAGTGGMEWSYEQYF	TGTGCCAGCAGTGCAGGGACAGGGGGCATGGAATGGTCCTACGAGCAGTACTTC
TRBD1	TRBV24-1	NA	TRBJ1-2	CATSDPRQGGYTF	TGTGCCACCAGTGATCCGAGACAGGGCGGCTACACCTTC
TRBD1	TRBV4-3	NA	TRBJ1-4	CASSQAPGQGAGGEKLFF	TGCGCCAGCAGCCAAGCCCCGGGACAGGGGGCGGGAGGTGAAAAACTGTTTTTT
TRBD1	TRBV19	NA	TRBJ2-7	CASIREGIGQGPTFSYEQYF	TGTGCCAGTATCCGTGAAGGGATCGGACAGGGGCCAACATTCTCCTACGAGCAGTACTTC
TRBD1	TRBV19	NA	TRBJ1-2	CASRRDSFNYGYTF	TGTGCCAGCCGAAGGGACAGCTTTAACTATGGCTACACCTTC
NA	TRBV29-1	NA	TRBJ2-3	CSVGPRGRADTQYF	TGCAGCGTGGGTCCGCGGGGGCGCGCAGATACGCAGTATTTT
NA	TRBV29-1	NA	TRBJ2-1	CSVGVGSSYNEQFF	TGCAGCGTGGGAGTCGGAAGCTCCTACAATGAGCAGTTCTTC
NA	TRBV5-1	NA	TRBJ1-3	CASTPEGLSGNTIYF	TGCGCCAGCACCCCGGAGGGGCTCTCTGGAAACACCATATATTTT
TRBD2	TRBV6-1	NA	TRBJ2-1	CASSEGGGGSYNEQFF	TGTGCCAGCAGTGAAGGGGGGGGAGGCTCCTACAATGAGCAGTTCTTC
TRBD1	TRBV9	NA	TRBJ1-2	CATRRIGQAEYTF	TGTGCCACCCGTCGCATAGGACAGGCAGAATACACCTTC
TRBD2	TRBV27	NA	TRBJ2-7	CASSWREGNYEQYF	TGTGCCAGCAGTTGGCGGGAGGGGAACTACGAGCAGTACTTC
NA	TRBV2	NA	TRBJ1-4	CASSDGSLTAFITTNEKLFF	TGTGCCAGCAGTGACGGATCCCTGACAGCATTCATTACAACTAATGAAAAACTGTTTTTT
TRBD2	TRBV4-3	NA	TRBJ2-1	CASSQASGLAGATYNEQFF	TGCGCCAGCAGCCAAGCCTCGGGACTAGCGGGGGCGACCTACAATGAGCAGTTCTTC
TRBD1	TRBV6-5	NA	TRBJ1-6	CASSPRDRRDSLHF	TGTGCCAGCAGTCCCCGGGACAGGAGAGACTCCCTCCACTTT
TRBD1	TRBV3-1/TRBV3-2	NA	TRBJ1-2	CASSQEGTGGYTF	TGTGCCAGCAGCCAAGAAGGGACAGGCGGATACACCTTC
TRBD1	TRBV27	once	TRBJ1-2	CASGTGGSNGYTF	TGTGCCAGCGGGACAGGGGGCTCTAATGGCTACACCTTC
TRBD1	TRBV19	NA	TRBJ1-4	CASTGTGGIWANEKLFF	TGTGCCAGCACCGGGACAGGGGGGATTTGGGCTAATGAAAAACTGTTTTTT
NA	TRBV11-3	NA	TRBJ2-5	CASSLGAGQETQYF	TGTGCCAGCAGCTTAGGGGCGGGGCAAGAGACCCAGTACTTC
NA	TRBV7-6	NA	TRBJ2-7	CASSLASGERAYEQYF	TGTGCCAGCAGCCTAGCCTCCGGGGAGAGAGCCTACGAGCAGTACTTC
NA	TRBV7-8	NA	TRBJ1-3	CASSLDGGSGNTIYF	TGTGCCAGCAGCTTAGACGGGGGAAGTGGAAACACCATATATTTT
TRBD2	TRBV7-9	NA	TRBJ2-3	CASSLAGLAGGWGTDTQYF	TGTGCCAGCAGCTTAGCGGGACTAGCGGGGGGCTGGGGCACAGATACGCAGTATTTT
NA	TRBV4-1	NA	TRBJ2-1	CASSQVIPAPLSTYNEQFF	TGCGCCAGCAGCCAAGTTATTCCGGCTCCCCTATCGACTTACAATGAGCAGTTCTTC
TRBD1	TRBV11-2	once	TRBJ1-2	CASSLVTRGQAKGDYGYTF	TGTGCCAGCAGCTTAGTGACACGGGGACAGGCAAAGGGAGACTATGGCTACACCTTC
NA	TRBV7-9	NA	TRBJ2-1	CASSPTYNEQFF	TGTGCCAGCAGCCCTACCTACAATGAGCAGTTCTTC
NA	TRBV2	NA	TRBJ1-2	CASSDEPPIGYTF	TGTGCCAGCAGTGATGAGCCGCCTATCGGCTACACCTTC
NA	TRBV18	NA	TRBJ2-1	CASSPVGGSYNEQFF	TGTGCCAGCTCACCAGTCGGAGGGTCGTACAATGAGCAGTTCTTC
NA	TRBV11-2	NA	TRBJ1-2	CASSRRQFFPYGYTF	TGTGCCAGCAGCCGAAGACAGTTCTTTCCCTATGGCTACACCTTC
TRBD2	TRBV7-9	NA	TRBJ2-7	CASSPHLAGGRSYEQYF	TGTGCCAGCAGCCCACATCTAGCGGGAGGGCGATCCTACGAGCAGTACTTC
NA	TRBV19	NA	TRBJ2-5	CASSPVTSMWETQYF	TGTGCCAGTAGTCCCGTGACTAGTATGTGGGAGACCCAGTACTTC
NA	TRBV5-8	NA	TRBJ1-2	CASSQRTAGFTF	TGTGCCAGCAGCCAAAGGACCGCGGGATTCACCTTC